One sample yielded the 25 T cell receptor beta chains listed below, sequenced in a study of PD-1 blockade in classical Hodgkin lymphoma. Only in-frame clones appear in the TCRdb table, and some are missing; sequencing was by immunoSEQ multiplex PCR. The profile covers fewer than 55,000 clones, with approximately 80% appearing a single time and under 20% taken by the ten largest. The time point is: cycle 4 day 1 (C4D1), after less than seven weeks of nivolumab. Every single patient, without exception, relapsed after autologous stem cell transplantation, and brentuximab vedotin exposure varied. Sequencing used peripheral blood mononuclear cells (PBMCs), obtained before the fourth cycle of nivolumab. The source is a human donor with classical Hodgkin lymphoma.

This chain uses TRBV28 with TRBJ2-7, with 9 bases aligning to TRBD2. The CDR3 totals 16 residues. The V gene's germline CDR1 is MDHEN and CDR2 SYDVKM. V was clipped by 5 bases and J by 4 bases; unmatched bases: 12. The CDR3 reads CASSAPGLAWSYEQYF. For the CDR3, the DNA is TGTGCCAGCAGTGCCCCCGGACTAGCGTGGAGTTACGAGCAGTACTTC.

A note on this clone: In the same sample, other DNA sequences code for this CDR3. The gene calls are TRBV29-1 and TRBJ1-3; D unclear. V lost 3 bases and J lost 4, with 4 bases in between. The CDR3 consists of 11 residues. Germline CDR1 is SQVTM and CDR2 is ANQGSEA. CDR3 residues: CSVDSGNTIYF. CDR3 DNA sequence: TGCAGCGTTGATTCCGGAAACACCATATATTTT.

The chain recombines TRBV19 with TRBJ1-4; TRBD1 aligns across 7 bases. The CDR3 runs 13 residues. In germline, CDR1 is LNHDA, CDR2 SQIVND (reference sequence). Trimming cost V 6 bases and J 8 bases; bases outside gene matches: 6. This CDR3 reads CASREGAREKLFF. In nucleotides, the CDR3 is TGTGCCAGTAGAGAGGGGGCCCGAGAAAAACTGTTTTTT.

Here the CDR3 DNA reads TGTGCCAGCAAAAGGGCCGGGGAGGAGAGTCAGCCCCAGCATTTT. Protein: CASKRAGEESQPQHF. The chain couples TRBV6-5 to TRBJ1-5; D is undetermined. The germline V and J ends were trimmed by 7 bases and 6 bases, with 19 bases remaining between them. CDR3 size: 15 residues. Germline CDR1 is MNHEY and CDR2 is SVGAGI.

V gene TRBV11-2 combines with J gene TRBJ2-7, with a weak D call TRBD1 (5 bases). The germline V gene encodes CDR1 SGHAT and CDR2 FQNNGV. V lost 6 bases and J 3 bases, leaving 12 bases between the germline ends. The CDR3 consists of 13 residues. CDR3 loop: CASSQGPNYEQYF. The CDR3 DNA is TGTGCCAGCAGTCAGGGCCCCAACTACGAGCAGTACTTC.

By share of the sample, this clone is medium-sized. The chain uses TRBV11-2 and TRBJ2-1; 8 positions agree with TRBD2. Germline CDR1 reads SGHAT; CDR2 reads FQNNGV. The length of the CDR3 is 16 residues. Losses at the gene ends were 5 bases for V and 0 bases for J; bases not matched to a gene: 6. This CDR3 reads CASSLSGTSSYNEQFF. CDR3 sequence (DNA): TGTGCCAGCAGCCTCTCGGGGACTAGCTCCTACAATGAGCAGTTCTTC.

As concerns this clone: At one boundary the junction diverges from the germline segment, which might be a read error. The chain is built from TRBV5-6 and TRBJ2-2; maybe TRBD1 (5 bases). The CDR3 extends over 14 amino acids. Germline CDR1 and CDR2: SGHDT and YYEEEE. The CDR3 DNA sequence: TGTGCCAGCACCTTGGTCAGGGACACCGGGGAGCTGTTTTTT. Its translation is CASTLVRDTGELFF. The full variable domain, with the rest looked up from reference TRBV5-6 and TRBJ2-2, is DAGVTQSPTHLIKTRGQQVTLRCSPKSGHDTVSWYQQALGQGPQFIFQYYEEEERQRGNFPDRFSGHQFPNYSSELNVNALLLGDSALYLCASTLVRDTGELFFGEGSRLTVL.

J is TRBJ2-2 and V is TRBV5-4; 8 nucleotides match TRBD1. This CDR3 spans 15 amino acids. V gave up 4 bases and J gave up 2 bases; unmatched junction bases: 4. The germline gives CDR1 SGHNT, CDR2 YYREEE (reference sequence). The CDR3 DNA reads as TGTGCCAGCAGCCAGGACAGGGTCAACACCGGGGAGCTGTTTTTT. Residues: CASSQDRVNTGELFF.

DNA of the CDR3: TGTGCCAGCAGCTTCGGACAGTACGAGCAGTACTTC. Protein product: CASSFGQYEQYF. The chain recombines TRBV11-2 with TRBJ2-7; maybe TRBD1 (6 bases). Germline V gene data show CDR1 as SGHAT and CDR2 as FQNNGV. With 3 bases removed from V and 4 bases from J, the gap between germline ends came to 7 bases. The CDR3 is 12 amino acids.

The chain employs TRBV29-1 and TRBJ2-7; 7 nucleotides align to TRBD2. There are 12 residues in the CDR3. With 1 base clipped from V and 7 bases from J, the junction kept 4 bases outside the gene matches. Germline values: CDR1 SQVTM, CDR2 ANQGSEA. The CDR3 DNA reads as TGCAGCGTTGAAGGGGGGGGACGGGAGCAGTACTTC. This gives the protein CSVEGGGREQYF.

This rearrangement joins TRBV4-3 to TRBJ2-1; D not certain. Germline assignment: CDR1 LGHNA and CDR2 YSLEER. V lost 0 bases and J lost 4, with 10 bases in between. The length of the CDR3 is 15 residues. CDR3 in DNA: TGCGCCAGCAGCCAAGACAGAGATGGTTACAATGAGCAGTTCTTC. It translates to CASSQDRDGYNEQFF.

The DNA of the CDR3 is TGCGCCAGCAGCAACGTCCCGGGACAGGGTGAAAAACTGTTTTTT. This encodes CASSNVPGQGEKLFF. The chain combines TRBV5-1 with TRBJ1-4, with 9 positions matching TRBD1. Per germline, CDR1 SGHRS and CDR2 YFSETQ. V lost 4 bases to trimming and J lost 7 bases; unmatched junction nucleotides: 8. The CDR3 sequence is 15 residues long.

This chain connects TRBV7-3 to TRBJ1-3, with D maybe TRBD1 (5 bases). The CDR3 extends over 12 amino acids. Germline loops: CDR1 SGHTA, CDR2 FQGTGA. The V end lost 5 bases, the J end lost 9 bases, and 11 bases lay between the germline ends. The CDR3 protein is CASSPGGGTIYF. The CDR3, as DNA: TGTGCCAGCAGCCCCGGGGGAGGCACCATATATTTT. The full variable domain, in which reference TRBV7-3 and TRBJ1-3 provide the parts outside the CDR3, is GAGVSQTPSNKVTEKGKYVELRCDPISGHTALYWYRQSLGQGPEFLIYFQGTGAADDSGLPNDRFFAVRPEGSVSTLKIQRTERGDSAVYLCASSPGGGTIYFGEGSWLTVV.

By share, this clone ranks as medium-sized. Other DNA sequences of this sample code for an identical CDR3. CDR3 coding DNA: TGTGCCAGCAGCTTGAGGGGAACTGAAGCTTTCTTT. Translation: CASSLRGTEAFF. The chain couples TRBV5-6 to TRBJ1-1; perhaps TRBD1 as D (5 bases). Trimming left V 1 base short and J 5 bases short, with 6 bases between. Germline lookup yields CDR1 SGHDT and CDR2 YYEEEE. The CDR3 contains 12 residues.

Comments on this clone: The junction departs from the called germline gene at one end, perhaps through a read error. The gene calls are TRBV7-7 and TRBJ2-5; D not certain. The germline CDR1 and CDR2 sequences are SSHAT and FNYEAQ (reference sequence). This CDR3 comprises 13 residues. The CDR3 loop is CASSPFSQETQYF. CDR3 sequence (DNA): TGTGCTAGCAGCCCGTTTTCCCAAGAGACCCAGTACTTC.

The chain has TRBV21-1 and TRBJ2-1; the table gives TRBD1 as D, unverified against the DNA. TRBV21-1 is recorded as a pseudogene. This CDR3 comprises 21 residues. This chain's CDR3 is CASSNLVIGVWTGGRNNEQFF. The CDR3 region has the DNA TGTGCCAGCAGCAACCTAGTCATCGGGGTTTGGACAGGGGGCCGCAACAATGAGCAGTTCTTC.

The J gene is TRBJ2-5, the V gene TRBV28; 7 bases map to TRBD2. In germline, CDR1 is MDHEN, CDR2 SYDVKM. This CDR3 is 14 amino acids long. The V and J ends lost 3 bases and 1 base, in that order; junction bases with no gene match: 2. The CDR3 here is CASSLSGGQETQYF. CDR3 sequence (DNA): TGTGCCAGCAGTTTGTCGGGGGGCCAAGAGACCCAGTACTTC.

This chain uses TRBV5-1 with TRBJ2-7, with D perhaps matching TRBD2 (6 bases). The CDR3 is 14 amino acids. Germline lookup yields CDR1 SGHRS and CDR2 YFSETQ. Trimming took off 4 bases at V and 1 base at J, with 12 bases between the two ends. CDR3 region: CASSGPGSSYEQYF. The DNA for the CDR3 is TGCGCCAGCAGCGGCCCCGGGAGTTCCTACGAGCAGTACTTC.

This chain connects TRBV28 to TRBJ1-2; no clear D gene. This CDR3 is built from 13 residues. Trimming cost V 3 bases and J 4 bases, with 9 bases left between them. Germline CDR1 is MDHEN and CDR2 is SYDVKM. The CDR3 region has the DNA TGTGCCAGCAGTTTTCAGGATGTCTATGGCTACACCTTC. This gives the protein CASSFQDVYGYTF.

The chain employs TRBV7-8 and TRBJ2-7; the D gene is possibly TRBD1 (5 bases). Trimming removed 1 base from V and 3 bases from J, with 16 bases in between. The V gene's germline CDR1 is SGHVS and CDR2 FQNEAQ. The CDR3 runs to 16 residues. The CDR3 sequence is CASSLGRRTRGYEQYF. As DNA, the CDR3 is TGTGCCAGCAGCTTAGGCAGACGTACAAGGGGCTACGAGCAGTACTTC.

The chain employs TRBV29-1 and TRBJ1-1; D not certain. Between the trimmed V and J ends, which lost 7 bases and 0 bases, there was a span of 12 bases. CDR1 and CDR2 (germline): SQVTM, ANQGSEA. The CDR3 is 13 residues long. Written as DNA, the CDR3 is TGCAGCGCCTCTGACTTTGTGAACACTGAAGCTTTCTTT. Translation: CSASDFVNTEAFF. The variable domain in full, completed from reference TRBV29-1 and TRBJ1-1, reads SAVISQKPSRDICQRGTSLTIQCQVDSQVTMMFWYRQQPGQSLTLIATANQGSEATYESGFVIDKFPISRPNLTFSTLTVSNMSPEDSSIYLCSASDFVNTEAFFGQGTRLTVV.

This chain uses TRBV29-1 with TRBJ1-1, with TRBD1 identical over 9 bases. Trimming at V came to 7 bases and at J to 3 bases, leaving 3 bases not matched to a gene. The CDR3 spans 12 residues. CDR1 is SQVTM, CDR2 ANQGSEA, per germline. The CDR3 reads CSGDRVDTEAFF. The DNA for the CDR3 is TGCAGCGGGGACAGGGTTGACACTGAAGCTTTCTTT.

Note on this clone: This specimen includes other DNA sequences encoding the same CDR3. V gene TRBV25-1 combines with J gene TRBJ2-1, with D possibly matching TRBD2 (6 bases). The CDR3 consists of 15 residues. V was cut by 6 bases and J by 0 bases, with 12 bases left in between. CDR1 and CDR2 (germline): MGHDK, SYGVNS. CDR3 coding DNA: TGTGCCAGCAGCCGGGACTCGCGCTCCTACAATGAGCAGTTCTTC. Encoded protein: CASSRDSRSYNEQFF.

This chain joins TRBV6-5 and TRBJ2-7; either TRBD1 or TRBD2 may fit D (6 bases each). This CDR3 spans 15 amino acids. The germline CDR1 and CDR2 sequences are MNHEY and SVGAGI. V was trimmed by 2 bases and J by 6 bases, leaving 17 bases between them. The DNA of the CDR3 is TGTGCCAGCAGTTACGGTGGGGGGCCGTTTATCGAGCAGTACTTC. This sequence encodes CASSYGGGPFIEQYF.

The CDR3 protein is CASSPLGQGAGANVLTF. CDR3 nucleotides: TGCGCCAGCAGCCCCCTGGGACAGGGGGCTGGGGCCAACGTCCTGACTTTC. This chain joins TRBV5-1 and TRBJ2-6; 11 nucleotides agree with TRBD1. The germline CDR1 and CDR2 sequences are SGHRS and YFSETQ. Germline trimming cut 4 bases from V and 2 bases from J; bases unmatched to any gene: 5. The CDR3 contains 17 residues.